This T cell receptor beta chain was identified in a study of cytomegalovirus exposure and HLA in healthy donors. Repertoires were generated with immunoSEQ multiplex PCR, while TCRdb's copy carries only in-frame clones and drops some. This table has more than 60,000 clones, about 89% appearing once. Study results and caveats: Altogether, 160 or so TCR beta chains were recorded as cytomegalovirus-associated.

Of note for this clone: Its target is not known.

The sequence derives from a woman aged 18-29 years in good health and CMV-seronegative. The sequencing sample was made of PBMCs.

This CDR3 is CASALAGYTDTQYF. CDR3 nucleotide sequence: TGTGCCAGCGCCCTAGCGGGGTACACAGATACGCAGTATTTT. The V and J genes are TRBV18 and TRBJ2-3, with 9 nucleotides matching TRBD2. With V trimmed by 8 bases and J by 2 bases, 5 bases remained unmatched. This CDR3 spans 14 amino acids. Germline lookup yields CDR1 KGHSH and CDR2 LQKENI.